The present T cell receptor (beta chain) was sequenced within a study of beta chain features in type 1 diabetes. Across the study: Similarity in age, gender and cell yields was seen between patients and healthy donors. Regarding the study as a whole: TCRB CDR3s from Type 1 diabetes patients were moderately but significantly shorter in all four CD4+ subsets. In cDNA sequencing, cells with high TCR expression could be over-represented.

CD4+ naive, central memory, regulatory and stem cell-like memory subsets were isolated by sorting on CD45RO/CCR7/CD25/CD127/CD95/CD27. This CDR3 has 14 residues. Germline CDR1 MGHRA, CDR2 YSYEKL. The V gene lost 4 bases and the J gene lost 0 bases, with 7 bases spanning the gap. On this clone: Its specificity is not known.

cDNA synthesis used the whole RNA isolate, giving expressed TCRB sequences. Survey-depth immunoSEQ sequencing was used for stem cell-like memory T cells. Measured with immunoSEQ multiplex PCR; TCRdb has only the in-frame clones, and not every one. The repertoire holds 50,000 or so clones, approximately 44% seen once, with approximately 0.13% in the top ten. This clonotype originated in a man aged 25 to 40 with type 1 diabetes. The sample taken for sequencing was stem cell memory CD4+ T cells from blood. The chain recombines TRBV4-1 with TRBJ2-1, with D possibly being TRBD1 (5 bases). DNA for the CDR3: TGCGCCAGCAGCCCTACAGGCTCCTACAATGAGCAGTTCTTC. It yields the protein CASSPTGSYNEQFF.